This T cell receptor (beta chain) was observed in a study of spatial heterogeneity in lung cancer. Overall study: More beta-chain than alpha-chain sequences were consistently detected. The average appearance count of each unique TCR and UMI combination in raw reads was more than 9.5.

Each TCR cDNA molecule carried a unique molecular identifier. TCRdb fed the 5' RACE reads into MiXCR, producing one record per CDR3 protein. In the table there are about 47,000 distinct CDR3 sequences, roughly 12% of which are singletons. The CDR3 is 9 amino acids. Between the trimmed V and J ends, which lost 0 bases and 7 bases, there was a span of 0 bases. Germline V lookup: CDR1 SQVTM, CDR2 ANQGSEA. On this clonotype itself: What it binds is unknown.

The study, taken as a whole, reports: At resection, ubiquitous expanded tumor TCRs appeared in blood more than at follow-up.

The time point was: sample taken at primary tumor resection. The sequenced material consisted of unsorted whole RNA from tumor, nontumor lung or frozen PBMC. This sequence joins TRBV29-1 and TRBJ1-2; D not certain. The source material was PBMCs, sampled at surgery. The TCR originated in a female donor with early-stage non-small cell lung cancer. CDR3 nucleotides: TGCAGCGTTGAAGATGGCTACACCTTC. Encoded protein: CSVEDGYTF.